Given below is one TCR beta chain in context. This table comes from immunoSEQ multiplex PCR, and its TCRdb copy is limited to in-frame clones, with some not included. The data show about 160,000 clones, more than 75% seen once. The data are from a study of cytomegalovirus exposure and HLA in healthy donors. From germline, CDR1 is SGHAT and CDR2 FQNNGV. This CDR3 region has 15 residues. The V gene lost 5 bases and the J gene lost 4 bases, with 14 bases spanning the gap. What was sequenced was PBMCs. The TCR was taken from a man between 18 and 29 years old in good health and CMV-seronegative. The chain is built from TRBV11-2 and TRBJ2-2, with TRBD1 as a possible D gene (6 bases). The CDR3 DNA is TGTGCCAGCAGCACAGCAGGGGTGCGCACCGGGGAGCTGTTTTTT. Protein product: CASSTAGVRTGELFF.